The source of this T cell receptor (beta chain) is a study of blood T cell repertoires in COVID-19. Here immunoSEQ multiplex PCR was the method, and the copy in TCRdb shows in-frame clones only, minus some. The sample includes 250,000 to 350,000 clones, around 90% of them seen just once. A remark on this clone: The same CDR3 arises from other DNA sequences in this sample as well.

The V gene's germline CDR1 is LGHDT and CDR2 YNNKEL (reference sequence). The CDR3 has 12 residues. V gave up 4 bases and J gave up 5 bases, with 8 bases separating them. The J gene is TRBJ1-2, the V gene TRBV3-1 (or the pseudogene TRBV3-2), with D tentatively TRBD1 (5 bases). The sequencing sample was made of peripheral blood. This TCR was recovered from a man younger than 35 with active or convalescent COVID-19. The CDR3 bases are TGTGCCAGCAGCCCGGGGGGGTATGGCTACACCTTC. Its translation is CASSPGGYGYTF.